This T cell receptor (beta chain) was obtained from a study of T-cell memory formation after mild COVID-19 (TCRdb year 2021). At the level of the whole study: TCR sequence clusters from the two donors were largely donor specific. In a couple of donors, T-cell clones that expanded and contracted after mild COVID-19 were followed by sequencing TCRalpha and TCRbeta repertoires longitudinally. Two young, previously healthy adult volunteers made up the cohort, one male and one female. What the authors observed across the whole study: The study covered only a couple of mild cases, and larger cohorts including severe cases with pre-infection samples were considered necessary. Some responding clones were detected in pre-infection memory, which suggested that pre-existing cross-reactive memory T cells had joined the SARS-CoV-2 response. Contracting CD4+ clones turned up mainly in the CM and EM memory subsets, whereas EMRA was where CD8+ clones were enriched. Whether the second-wave clones peaking on day 37 were SARS-CoV-2 specific was not confirmed. Balanced CD4/CD8 phenotypes were observed for clones contracting from day 15 to 85, whereas a bias towards CD4+ was observed for a second wave of clones expanding from day 15 to 37.

A remark on this clonotype: Its antigen is still unknown. No base quality information exists; no much larger clone differs at one position.

The run used an Illumina NovaSeq 6000. cDNA libraries for TCRalpha and TCRbeta were prepared by 5'RACE using constant-segment primers, with sample barcodes and unique molecular identifiers added. RNA was extracted from every sample with Trizol reagent. Library amplification was performed in two PCR steps, and a second sample barcode and Illumina TruSeq adapters were introduced in the second step. Libraries were sequenced on an Illumina NovaSeq with 2 x 150 bp paired-end reads. In the authors' own workflow: Demultiplexing of reads and collapsing into UMI-guided consensus sequences were performed with migec v1.2.7. With mixcr v2.1.11, UMI consensuses were aligned to TRA and TRB V and J templates and assembled into clonotypes. A clonotype was counted as expanded or contracted only if both edgeR and NoisET called the change significant, with noise models trained on biological replicates. For edgeR calls, the thresholds were a false discovery rate-adjusted p below 0.01 and a log2 fold-change of 1. As an exploratory analysis of dynamics, max-normalized trajectories of the 1000 most abundant clonotypes were examined with PCA combined with hierarchical clustering. Separately sequenced CD4+ and CD8+ repertoires were used to assign the CD4 or CD8 phenotype of responding clones. TCRdb ran its own pipeline on the public reads, namely fastp trimming at Q25 and MiXCR clone calling, and kept in-frame beta chains. Rows with one shared CDR3 protein collapse into an entry with the most common genes and DNA. The authors' filters were not applied to this entry. Across this sample there are nearly 110,000 distinct CDR3 sequences, with around an eighth seen only once. The ten top clones hold around 40% of the sample.

Ficoll-Paque density gradient centrifugation was used to isolate PBMCs. This receptor was obtained from a man aged 18 to 30 who had mild COVID-19 (a few samples of this study predate the infection). The sample titles of this study are shuffled in the database, so cell type and time point are left out; the donor was told from shared clones. The sequenced sample consisted of PBMCs or a T cell subset sorted from them (not recorded which).

The DNA sequence is TGTGCCAGCAGCCAAGAGTCTAGCGGGGACCAAGAGACCCAGTACTTC. Its translation reads: CASSQESSGDQETQYF. Recombination joined TRBV3-1 with TRBJ2-5; 9 bases in between match TRBD2. In the germline V gene (reference sequence), CDR1 corresponds to LGHDT and CDR2 to YNNKEL. Here V drops 0 bases and J drops 0 bases, and the junction holds 2 bases not matched to any gene. The CDR3 covers 16 residues, taking in both the cysteine and the phenylalanine. Solely the CDR3 DNA is kept, with 48 bases framed from the first base.